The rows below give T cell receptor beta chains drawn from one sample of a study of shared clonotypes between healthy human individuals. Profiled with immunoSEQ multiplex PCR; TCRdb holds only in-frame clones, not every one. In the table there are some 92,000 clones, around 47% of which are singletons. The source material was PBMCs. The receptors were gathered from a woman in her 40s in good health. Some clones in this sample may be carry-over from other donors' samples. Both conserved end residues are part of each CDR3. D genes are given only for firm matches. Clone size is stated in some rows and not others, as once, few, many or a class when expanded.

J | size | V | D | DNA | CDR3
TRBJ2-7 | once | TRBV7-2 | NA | TGTGCCAGCAGCTCGCCCGATTTCCCCTACGAGCAGTACTTC | CASSSPDFPYEQYF
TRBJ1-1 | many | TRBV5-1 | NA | TGCGCCAGCAGCTTATCTGCAGGGTCGGACACTGAAGCTTTCTTT | CASSLSAGSDTEAFF
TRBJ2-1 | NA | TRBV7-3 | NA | TGTGCCAGCAGCCCCCGCAGCGGGTTACGGGGTGAGCAGTTCTTC | CASSPRSGLRGEQFF
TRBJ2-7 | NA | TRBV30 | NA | TGTGCCTGGAGCCAGCCCTCCCAAGCCTCCTACGAGCAGTACTTC | CAWSQPSQASYEQYF
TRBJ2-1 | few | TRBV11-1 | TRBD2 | TGTGCCAGCAGCTCCTTGTTACTAGCGGGAGGTTACAATGAGCAGTTCTTC | CASSSLLLAGGYNEQFF
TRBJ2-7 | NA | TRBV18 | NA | TGTGCCAGCTCACCACTGCCGACGTCCTTACGATACGAGCAGTACTTC | CASSPLPTSLRYEQYF
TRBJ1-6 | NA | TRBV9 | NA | TGTGCCAGCAGCGTAGGTGGAGACTCCTATAATTCACCCCTCCACTTT | CASSVGGDSYNSPLHF
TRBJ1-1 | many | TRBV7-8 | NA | TGTGCCAGCACCCACGACAGACAGAACACTGAAGCTTTCTTT | CASTHDRQNTEAFF
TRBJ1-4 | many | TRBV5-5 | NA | TGTGCCAGCAGCTCCACAGGGCACAACGAAAAACTGTTTTTT | CASSSTGHNEKLFF
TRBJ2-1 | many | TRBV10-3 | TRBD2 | TGTGCCACCGGGGGACTAGCGGATTACAATGAGCAGTTCTTC | CATGGLADYNEQFF
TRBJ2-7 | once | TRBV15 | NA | TGTGCCACCAGCAGAGATCTAACCTACGAGCAGTACTTC | CATSRDLTYEQYF
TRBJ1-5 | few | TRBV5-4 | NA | TGTGCCAGCAGCTTGGGTGGGCGGCATCAGCCCCAGCATTTT | CASSLGGRHQPQHF
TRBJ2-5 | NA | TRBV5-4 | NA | TGTGCCAGCAGCTGGGGCGGGGCGCATGGGGAGACCCAGTACTTC | CASSWGGAHGETQYF
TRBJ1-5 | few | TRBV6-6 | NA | TGTGCCAGCAGTTACACTCTGGGATCAAATCAGCCCCAGCATTTT | CASSYTLGSNQPQHF
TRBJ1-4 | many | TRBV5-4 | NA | TGTGCCAGCAGCTTTGGGGGCACCGCAACTAATGAAAAACTGTTTTTT | CASSFGGTATNEKLFF
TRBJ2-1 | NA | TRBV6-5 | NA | TGTGCCATCAGGCGACAAGGAGTGTTACAGAATGAGCAGTTCTTC | CAIRRQGVLQNEQFF
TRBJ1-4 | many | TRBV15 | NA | TGTGCCACCAGCCTCCGACAGGTCACTAATGAAAAACTGTTTTTT | CATSLRQVTNEKLFF
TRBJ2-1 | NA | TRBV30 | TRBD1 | TGTGCCTGGAGTGTACCTGGACAGGGAACCTACAATGAGCAGTTCTTC | CAWSVPGQGTYNEQFF
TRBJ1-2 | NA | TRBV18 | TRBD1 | TGTGCCAGCTCACCCGAAGGGACAGCTAACTATGGCTACACCTTC | CASSPEGTANYGYTF
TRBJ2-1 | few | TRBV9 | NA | TGTGCCAGCAGCCTCCGACTAGGCGGTGAGCAGTTCTTC | CASSLRLGGEQFF
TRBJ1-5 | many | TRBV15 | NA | TGTGCCACCAGCAGAGACCCTAATCAGCCCCAGCATTTT | CATSRDPNQPQHF